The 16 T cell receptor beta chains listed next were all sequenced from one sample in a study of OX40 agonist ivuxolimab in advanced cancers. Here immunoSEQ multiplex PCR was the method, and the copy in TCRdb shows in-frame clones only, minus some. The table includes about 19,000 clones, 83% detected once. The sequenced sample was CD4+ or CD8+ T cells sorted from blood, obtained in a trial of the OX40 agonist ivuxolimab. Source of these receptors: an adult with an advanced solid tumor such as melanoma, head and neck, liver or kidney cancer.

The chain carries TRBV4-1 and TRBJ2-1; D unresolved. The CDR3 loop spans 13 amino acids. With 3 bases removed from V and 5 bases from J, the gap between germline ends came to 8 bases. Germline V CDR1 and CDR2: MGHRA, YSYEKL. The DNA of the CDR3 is TGCGCCAGCAGCCACCCGCAAGACAATGAGCAGTTCTTC. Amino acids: CASSHPQDNEQFF.

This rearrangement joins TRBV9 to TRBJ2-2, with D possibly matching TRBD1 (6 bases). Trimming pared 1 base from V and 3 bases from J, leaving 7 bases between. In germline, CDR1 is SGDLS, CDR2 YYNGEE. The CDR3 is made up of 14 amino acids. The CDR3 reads CASSVSGDTGELFF. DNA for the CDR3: TGTGCCAGCAGCGTATCAGGGGACACCGGGGAGCTGTTTTTT. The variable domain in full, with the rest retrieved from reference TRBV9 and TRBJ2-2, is DSGVTQTPKHLITATGQRVTLRCSPRSGDLSVYWYQQSLDQGLQFLIQYYNGEERAKGNILERFSAQQFPDLHSELNLSSLELGDSALYFCASSVSGDTGELFFGEGSRLTVL.

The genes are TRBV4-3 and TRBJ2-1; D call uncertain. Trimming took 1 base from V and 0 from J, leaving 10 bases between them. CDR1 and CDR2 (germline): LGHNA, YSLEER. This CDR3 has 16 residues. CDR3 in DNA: TGCGCCAGCAGCCAAGGCCGGTGGGGCTCCTACAATGAGCAGTTCTTC. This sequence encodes CASSQGRWGSYNEQFF.

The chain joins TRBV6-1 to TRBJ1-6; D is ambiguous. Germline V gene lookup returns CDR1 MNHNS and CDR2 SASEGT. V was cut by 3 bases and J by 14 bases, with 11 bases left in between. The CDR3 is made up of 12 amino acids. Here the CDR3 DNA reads TGTGCCAGCAGTGATCTGGCGGTCACCCTCCACTTT. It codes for CASSDLAVTLHF.

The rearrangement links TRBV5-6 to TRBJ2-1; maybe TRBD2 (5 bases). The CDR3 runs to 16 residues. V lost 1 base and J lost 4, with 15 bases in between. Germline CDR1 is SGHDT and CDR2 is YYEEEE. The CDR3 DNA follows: TGTGCCAGCAGCTTGTTCGGGAACGCGCTATACAATGAGCAGTTCTTC. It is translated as CASSLFGNALYNEQFF.

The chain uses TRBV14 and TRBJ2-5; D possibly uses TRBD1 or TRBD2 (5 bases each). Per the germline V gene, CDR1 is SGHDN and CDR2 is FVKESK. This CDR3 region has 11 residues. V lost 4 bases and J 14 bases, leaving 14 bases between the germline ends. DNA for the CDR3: TGTGCCAGCAGCCTTACATGGGACGGATACTTC. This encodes CASSLTWDGYF.

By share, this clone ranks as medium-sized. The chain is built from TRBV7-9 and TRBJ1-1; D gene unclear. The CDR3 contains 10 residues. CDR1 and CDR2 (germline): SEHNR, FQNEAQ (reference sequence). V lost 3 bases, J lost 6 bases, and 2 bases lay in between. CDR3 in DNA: TGTGCCAGCAGCTTCCCTGAAGCTTTCTTT. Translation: CASSFPEAFF. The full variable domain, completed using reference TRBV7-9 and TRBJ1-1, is DTGVSQNPRHKITKRGQNVTFRCDPISEHNRLYWYRQTLGQGPEFLTYFQNEAQLEKSRLLSDRFSAERPKGSFSTLEIQRTEQGDSAMYLCASSFPEAFFGQGTRLTVV.

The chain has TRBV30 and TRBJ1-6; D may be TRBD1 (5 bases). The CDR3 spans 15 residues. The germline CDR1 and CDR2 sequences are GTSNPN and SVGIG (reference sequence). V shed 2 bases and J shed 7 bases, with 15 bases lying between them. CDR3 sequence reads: CAWSPPGLSNSPLHF. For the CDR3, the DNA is TGTGCCTGGAGTCCGCCGGGACTGAGCAATTCACCCCTCCACTTT. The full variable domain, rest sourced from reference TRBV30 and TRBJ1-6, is SQTIHQWPATLVQPVGSPLSLECTVEGTSNPNLYWYRQAAGRGLQLLFYSVGIGQISSEVPQNLSASRPQDRQFILSSKKLLLSDSGFYLCAWSPPGLSNSPLHFGNGTRLTVT.

The CDR3 protein is CASSETIYNEQFF. The CDR3 nucleotides read TGTGCCAGCAGTGAAACCATTTACAATGAGCAGTTCTTC. The V and J genes are TRBV6-4 and TRBJ2-1; the D is unclear. The V end was cut by 3 bases, the J end by 4 bases, with 7 bases between. The germline V gene has CDR1 MRHNA and CDR2 SNTAGT. This CDR3 has 13 residues.

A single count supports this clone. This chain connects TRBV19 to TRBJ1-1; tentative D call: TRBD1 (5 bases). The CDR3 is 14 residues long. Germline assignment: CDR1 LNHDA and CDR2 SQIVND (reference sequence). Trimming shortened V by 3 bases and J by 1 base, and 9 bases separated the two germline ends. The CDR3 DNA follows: TGTGCCAGTAGTATTATGGGGACGAACACTGAAGCTTTCTTT. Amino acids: CASSIMGTNTEAFF.

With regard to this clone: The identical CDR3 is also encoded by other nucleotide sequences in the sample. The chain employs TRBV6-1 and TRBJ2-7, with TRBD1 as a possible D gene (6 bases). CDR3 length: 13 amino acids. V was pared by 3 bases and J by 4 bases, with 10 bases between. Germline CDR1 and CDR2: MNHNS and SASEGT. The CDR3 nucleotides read TGTGCCAGCAGTGACACCCAGGGGTACGAGCAGTACTTC. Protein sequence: CASSDTQGYEQYF.

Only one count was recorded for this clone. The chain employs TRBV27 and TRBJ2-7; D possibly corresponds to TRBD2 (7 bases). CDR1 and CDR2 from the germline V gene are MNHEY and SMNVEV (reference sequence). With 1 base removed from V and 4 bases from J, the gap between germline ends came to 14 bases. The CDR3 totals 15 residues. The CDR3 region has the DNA TGTGCCAGCAGTTTATATACGGGGGGCTCGTACGAGCAGTACTTC. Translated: CASSLYTGGSYEQYF.

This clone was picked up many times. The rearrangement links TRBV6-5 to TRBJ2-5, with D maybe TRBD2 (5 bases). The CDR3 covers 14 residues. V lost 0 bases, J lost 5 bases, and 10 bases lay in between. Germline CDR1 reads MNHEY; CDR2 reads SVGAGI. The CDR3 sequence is CASSYSLAGETQYF. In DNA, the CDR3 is TGTGCCAGCAGTTACTCGCTAGCAGGCGAGACCCAGTACTTC.

The CDR3 is CASSTSTDTQYF. The CDR3 coding sequence is TGTGCCAGCAGCACTAGCACAGATACGCAGTATTTT. The chain couples TRBV5-6 to TRBJ2-3; the D is unclear. V was cut by 4 bases and J by 0 bases, with 3 bases left in between. The CDR3 spans 12 residues. Germline CDR1 SGHDT, CDR2 YYEEEE.

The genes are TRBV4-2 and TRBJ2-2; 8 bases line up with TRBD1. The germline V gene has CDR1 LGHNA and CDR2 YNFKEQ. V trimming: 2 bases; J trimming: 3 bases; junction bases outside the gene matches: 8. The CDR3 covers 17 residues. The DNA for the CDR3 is TGTGCCAGCAGCCAACCCCTAGGACAGGGCGACACCGGGGAGCTGTTTTTT. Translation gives CASSQPLGQGDTGELFF.

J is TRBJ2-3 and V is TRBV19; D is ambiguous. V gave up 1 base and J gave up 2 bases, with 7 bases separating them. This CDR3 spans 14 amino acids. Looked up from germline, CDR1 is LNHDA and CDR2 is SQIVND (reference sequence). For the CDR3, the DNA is TGTGCCAGTAGTATAGGCGACCTCACAGATACGCAGTATTTT. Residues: CASSIGDLTDTQYF.